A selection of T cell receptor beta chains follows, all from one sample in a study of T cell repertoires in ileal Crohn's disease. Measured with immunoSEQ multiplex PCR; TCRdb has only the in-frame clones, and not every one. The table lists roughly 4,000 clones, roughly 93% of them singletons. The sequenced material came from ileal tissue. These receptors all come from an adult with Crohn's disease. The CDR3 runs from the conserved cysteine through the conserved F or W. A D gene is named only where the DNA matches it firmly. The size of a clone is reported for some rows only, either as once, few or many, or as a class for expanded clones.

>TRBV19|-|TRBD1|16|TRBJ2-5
TGTGCCAGTAGTAACGAGGGACAGACAGTCCAAGAGACCCAGTACTTC
CASSNEGQTVQETQYF
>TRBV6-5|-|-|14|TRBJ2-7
TGTGCCAGCAGTTTCCTACAGGGCTGGTACGAGCAGTACTTC
CASSFLQGWYEQYF
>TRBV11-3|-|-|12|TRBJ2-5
TGTGCCAGCAGCTTTGGGGGTGAGACCCAGTACTTC
CASSFGGETQYF
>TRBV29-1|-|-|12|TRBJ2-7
TGCAGCGTTTTGGAAGGCGCCTACGAGCAGTACTTC
CSVLEGAYEQYF
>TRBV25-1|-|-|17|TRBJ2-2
TGTGCCAGCAGTGGGGTGGAGGGGGCGAATCTAACCGGGGAGCTGTTTTTT
CASSGVEGANLTGELFF
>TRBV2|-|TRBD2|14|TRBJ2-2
TGTGCCATGAGGAGACTAGCGGGAGCCGGGGAGCTGTTTTTT
CAMRRLAGAGELFF
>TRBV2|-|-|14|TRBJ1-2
TGTGCCAGCAGTGAAGCCTGGTACAGAGATGGCTACACCTTC
CASSEAWYRDGYTF
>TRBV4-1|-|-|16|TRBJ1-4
TGCGCCAGCAGCCAGGGGAAGGGACCAACTAATGAAAAACTGTTTTTT
CASSQGKGPTNEKLFF
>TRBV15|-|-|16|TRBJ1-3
TGTGCCACCAGCAGGGTCTTAGGGGACTTTGGAAACACCATATATTTT
CATSRVLGDFGNTIYF
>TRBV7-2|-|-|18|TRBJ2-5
TGTGCCAGCAGCTCCGGGGGTCTATCTTTTGACCGCCCCGGGACCCAGTACTTC
CASSSGGLSFDRPGTQYF
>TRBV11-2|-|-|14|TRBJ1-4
TGTGCCAGCAGCTTAGGGTCTACAAGGGAAAAACTGTTTTTT
CASSLGSTREKLFF
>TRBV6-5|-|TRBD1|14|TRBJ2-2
TGTGCCAGCAGCGGGGACAGGGACACCGGGGAGCTGTTTTTT
CASSGDRDTGELFF
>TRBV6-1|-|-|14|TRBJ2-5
TGTGCCAGCAGTTCAAACCGGTACCTAGAGACCCAGTACTTC
CASSSNRYLETQYF
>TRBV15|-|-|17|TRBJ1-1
TGTGCCACCAGCAGAGAATCTTCGGACGTACGGAACACTGAAGCTTTCTTT
CATSRESSDVRNTEAFF
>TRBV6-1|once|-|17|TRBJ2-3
TGTGCCAGCAGTGAAGTAGTTGGGGGCTCCGGCACAGATACGCAGTATTTT
CASSEVVGGSGTDTQYF
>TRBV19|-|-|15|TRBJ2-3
TGTGCCAGTAGTATGCCAGGATCTAGCACAGATACGCAGTATTTT
CASSMPGSSTDTQYF
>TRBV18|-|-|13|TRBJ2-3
TGTGCCAGCTCACCTACTTACACAGATACGCAGTATTTT
CASSPTYTDTQYF
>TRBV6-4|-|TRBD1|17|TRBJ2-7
TGTGCCAGCAGTGCCGACCCCCTCGGACAGGGGACGAACGAGCAGTACTTC
CASSADPLGQGTNEQYF
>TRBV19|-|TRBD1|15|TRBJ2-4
TGTGCCAGTAGTATAGGGGACAGCGCCCGCCTTGTTCAGTACTTC
CASSIGDSARLVQYF
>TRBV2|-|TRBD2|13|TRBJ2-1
TGTGCCAGCACCGCCGGGACTAGCGGGAGCGGGTTCTTC
CASTAGTSGSGFF
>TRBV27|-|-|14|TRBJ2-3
TGTGCCAGCAGTTTATCCACAGTGACCGGGACGCAGTATTTT
CASSLSTVTGTQYF
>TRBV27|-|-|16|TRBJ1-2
TGTGCCAGCAGTTATCGGACACCCAGGGAGGGCTATGGCTACACCTTC
CASSYRTPREGYGYTF
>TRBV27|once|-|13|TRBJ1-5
TGTGCCAGCAGTTTATCCGGCAATCAGCCCCAGCATTTT
CASSLSGNQPQHF
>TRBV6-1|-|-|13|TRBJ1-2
TGTGCCAGCCGTAAAGATGGGCCGGGGGGCTACACCTTC
CASRKDGPGGYTF
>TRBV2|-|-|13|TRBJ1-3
TGTGCCAGCAGTGAGGTCTGGGGGTACACCATATATTTT
CASSEVWGYTIYF
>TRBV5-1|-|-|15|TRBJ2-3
TGCGCCAGCAGCCTGGGAGGATATAGCACAGATACGCAGTATTTT
CASSLGGYSTDTQYF
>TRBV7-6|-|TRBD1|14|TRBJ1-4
TGTGCCAGCAGCGAACAGGGGATCGGGGAAAAACTGTTTTTT
CASSEQGIGEKLFF
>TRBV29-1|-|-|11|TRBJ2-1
TGCAGCGTTGAAGGCAACAATGAGCAGTTCTTC
CSVEGNNEQFF
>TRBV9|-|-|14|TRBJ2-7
TGTGCCAGCAGCGTGACGGACAGTCCCTACGAGCAGTACTTC
CASSVTDSPYEQYF
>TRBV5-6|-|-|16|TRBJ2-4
TGTGCCAGCAGCTTTGATGGGGGCTTCAACAAAAACATTCAGTACTTC
CASSFDGGFNKNIQYF
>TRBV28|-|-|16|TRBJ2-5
TGTGCCAGCAGTTTATCAGGGAAAGGGGTACAAGAGACCCAGTACTTC
CASSLSGKGVQETQYF
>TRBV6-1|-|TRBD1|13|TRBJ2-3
TGTGCCAGCGGACAGGGTGACACAGATACGCAGTATTTT
CASGQGDTDTQYF
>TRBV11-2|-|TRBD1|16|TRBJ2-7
TGTGCCAGCAGCTTAACCATGGGGACAGGGGGCGGCGAGCAGTACTTC
CASSLTMGTGGGEQYF
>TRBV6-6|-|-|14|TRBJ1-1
TGTGCCAGCAGTAGGGGGGTGCAGAACACTGAAGCTTTCTTT
CASSRGVQNTEAFF
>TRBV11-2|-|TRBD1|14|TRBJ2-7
TGTGCCAGCAGCCTCTCGGACAGGGAATACGAGCAGTACTTC
CASSLSDREYEQYF
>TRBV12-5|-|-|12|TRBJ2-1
TGTGCTAGTGGTTTGGTTTACAATGAGCAGTTCTTC
CASGLVYNEQFF
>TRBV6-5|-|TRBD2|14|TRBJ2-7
TGTGCCAGCAGTTACCGGGGGGTGTCCTACGAGCAGTACTTC
CASSYRGVSYEQYF
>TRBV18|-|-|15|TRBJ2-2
TGTGCCAGCCGCACAGGGAGTCCGTTGATAGGGGAGCTGTTTTTT
CASRTGSPLIGELFF
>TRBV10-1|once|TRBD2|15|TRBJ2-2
TGCGCCAGCAGTGACCTAGCGGGGGATCCCGGGGAGCTGTTTTTT
CASSDLAGDPGELFF
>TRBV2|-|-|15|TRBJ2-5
TGTGCCAGCACCCAAAGCAGACAGCCGCAAGAGACCCAGTACTTC
CASTQSRQPQETQYF
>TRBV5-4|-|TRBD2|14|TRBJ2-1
TGTGCCAGCAGTTCTACTAGCGGGAGGGGGGAGCAGTTCTTC
CASSSTSGRGEQFF
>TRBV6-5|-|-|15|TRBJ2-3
TGTGCCAGCAGTTTCACCCGCGCTAGCACAGATACGCAGTATTTT
CASSFTRASTDTQYF
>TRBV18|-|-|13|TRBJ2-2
TGTGCCAGCTCAGGTCAGAACACCGGGGAGCTGTTTTTT
CASSGQNTGELFF
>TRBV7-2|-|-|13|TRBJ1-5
TGTGCCAGCAGCTTAGGCCCGGATGGGACCCAGCATTTT
CASSLGPDGTQHF
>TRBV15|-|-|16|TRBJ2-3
TGTGCCACCAGCCCTTCTGGGGGGGCTGGCACAGATACGCAGTATTTT
CATSPSGGAGTDTQYF